The clone carrying this T cell receptor (beta chain) was seen a single time. This record belongs to a study of PD-L1 blockade in urothelial cancer. Overall study: Blood analysis was done at 3 weeks (second dose) and 6 weeks after treatment began. T cell content in blood samples showed a median of around 150,000.

The CDR3 totals 15 residues. With 3 bases removed from V and 0 bases from J, the gap between germline ends came to 9 bases. Germline CDR1 is MNHNY and CDR2 is SVGAGI (reference sequence). Time point denoted: pretreatment peripheral blood. Only in-frame clones appear in the TCRdb table, and some are missing; sequencing was by immunoSEQ multiplex PCR. The data hold over 100,000 clones, with approximately 84% observed a single time. The genes are TRBV6-6 and TRBJ2-1, with D uncertain. This receptor was identified in a man aged 45-65 years with urothelial cancer. The sequences come from PBMCs, collected around atezolizumab (anti-PD-L1) treatment. CDR3 residues: CASSYEFSSYNEQFF. In DNA form, the CDR3 reads TGTGCCAGCAGTTATGAGTTTAGCTCCTACAATGAGCAGTTCTTC.